Below are 9 T cell receptor beta chains sequenced from a single sample in a study of blood T cells in healthy people across ages. With a J-beta primer mix and a sample-barcoded 5' primer, a second PCR ran 7 to 11 cycles. TCRdb reprocessed the 5' RACE reads via MiXCR and lists one record per CDR3 protein. In the table there are about 1.1 million distinct CDR3 sequences, under 40% of which are singletons. Sequencing was done on a sample of blood. These TCRs come from a man younger than 35 in good health.

The gene calls are TRBV12-3 or TRBV12-4 and TRBJ2-3; 8 nucleotides line up with TRBD1. CDR3 length equals 16 residues. V was clipped by 4 bases and J by 7 bases; unmatched bases: 13. The CDR3 protein is CASSSSRQGPSHTQYF. CDR3 sequence (DNA): TGTGCCAGCAGTTCATCGAGACAGGGGCCCTCGCATACGCAGTATTTT.

This clonotype has ten or more counts. The rearrangement uses TRBV10-3 and TRBJ2-3; 8 nucleotides align to TRBD2. V lost 4 bases to trimming and J lost 3 bases; unmatched junction nucleotides: 3. Germline-derived CDR1 and CDR2 are ENHRY and SYGVKD. The CDR3 length is 14 residues. The CDR3 coding sequence is TGTGCCATCAGTGGCGGGGGGTCAACAGATACGCAGTATTTT. Its translation is CAISGGGSTDTQYF.

The CDR3 sequence is CASSQDSGQETQYF. Here the CDR3 DNA reads TGTGCCAGCAGCCAAGATTCAGGTCAAGAGACCCAGTACTTC. The chain has TRBV4-2 and TRBJ2-5; D is undetermined. Trimming took off 0 bases at V and 2 bases at J, with 7 bases between the two ends. Germline loops: CDR1 LGHNA, CDR2 YNFKEQ. This CDR3 region has 14 residues.

V gene TRBV10-3 combines with J gene TRBJ2-5, with D unclear. CDR1 and CDR2 (germline): ENHRY, SYGVKD. V lost 6 bases to trimming and J lost 1 base, with 9 bases between them. This CDR3 region has 13 residues. CDR3 sequence (DNA): TGTGCCATCAGCTCCGACGGCCAAGAGACCCAGTACTTC. Amino acid sequence: CAISSDGQETQYF.

This clonotype has a handful of counts. The chain links TRBV6-2 or TRBV6-3 to TRBJ2-3; possible D gene TRBD2, 6 bases. The V gene's germline CDR1 is MNHEY and CDR2 SVGEGT. This CDR3 has 14 amino acids. V was cut by 6 bases and J by 0 bases, with 10 bases left in between. The CDR3 protein is CASRPSGSTDTQYF. DNA for the CDR3: TGTGCCAGCAGACCAAGCGGGAGCACAGATACGCAGTATTTT.

This clonotype was detected only a few times. CDR3 sequence: CASNPTWGFDTEAFF. DNA of the CDR3: TGTGCCAGCAACCCAACTTGGGGTTTTGACACTGAAGCTTTCTTT. The V call is TRBV11-2, the J call TRBJ1-1; D is unresolved. CDR1 SGHAT and CDR2 FQNNGV come from the germline V gene. The CDR3 is made up of 15 amino acids. V lost 7 bases to trimming and J lost 3 bases, with 18 bases between them.

The table lists this clonotype with many counts. V is TRBV20-1 and J is TRBJ2-3, with 8 bases matching TRBD1. Per germline, CDR1 DFQATT and CDR2 SNEGSKA (reference sequence). The CDR3 has 16 amino acids. Trimming took 5 bases from V and 4 from J; bases not matched to a gene: 14. The CDR3: CSAPLPTGGSPDTQYF. The CDR3 nucleotides read TGCAGTGCTCCTTTACCCACAGGGGGGTCACCAGATACGCAGTATTTT.

The chain has TRBV29-1 and TRBJ1-6; the match to TRBD1 covers 9 bases. The germline V gene has CDR1 SQVTM and CDR2 ANQGSEA. The CDR3 runs to 13 residues. The V segment lost 4 bases and the J segment 7 bases; nucleotides outside the gene matches: 2. CDR3 nucleotide sequence: TGCAGCGTTGCCGGGACAGGGAATTCACCCCTCCACTTT. Amino acids: CSVAGTGNSPLHF.

This chain joins TRBV20-1 and TRBJ1-1, with a possible D match to TRBD1 (5 bases). Per the germline V gene, CDR1 is DFQATT and CDR2 is SNEGSKA (reference sequence). The CDR3 covers 15 residues. Trimming left V 1 base short and J 1 base short, with 13 bases between. CDR3 nucleotides: TGCAGTGCTAGAGGCGGGGCCAGGACGAACACTGAAGCTTTCTTT. This gives the protein CSARGGARTNTEAFF.